The 22 T cell receptor beta chains in this list originate from one sample, sequenced in a study of patients and donors after allogeneic stem cell transplantation. Each CDR3 protein gets one entry after TCRdb re-called the RT-PCR reads with MiXCR. The sample includes 12,000 or so distinct CDR3 sequences, under 30% of them seen just once. The sequenced material came from blood, either unsorted or a sorted T cell fraction (not recorded which). All receptors come from a human donor who was either an allogeneic HSCT recipient or a stem cell or donor lymphocyte infusion donor (not recorded which). It is not recorded whose cells these are; they may come from a transplant donor.

The V and J genes are TRBV12-3 or TRBV12-4 and TRBJ2-5, with TRBD2 identical over 7 bases. This CDR3 has 15 residues. Losses at the gene ends were 2 bases for V and 4 bases for J; bases not matched to a gene: 7. CDR3 coding DNA: TGTGCCAGCAGTTTATCTAGCGGATACCCAGAGACCCAGTACTTC. This codes for CASSLSSGYPETQYF.

The chain recombines TRBV3-1 with TRBJ2-7; TRBD2 might be the D (5 bases). The CDR3 contains 16 residues. V was pared by 1 base and J by 0 bases, with 13 bases between. CDR1 is LGHDT and CDR2 is YNNKEL in the germline V gene (reference sequence). CDR3 nucleotides: TGTGCCAGCAGCCAAGGCCTACTAGAGCGCTCCTACGAGCAGTACTTC. It encodes CASSQGLLERSYEQYF.

This clonotype was observed a handful of times. J is TRBJ2-4 and V is TRBV5-1; 8 nucleotides agree with TRBD2. This CDR3 spans 15 amino acids. Germline-derived CDR1 and CDR2 are SGHRS and YFSETQ. V was clipped by 2 bases and J by 1 base; unmatched bases: 2. The CDR3 reads CASSFSGKAKNIQYF. The CDR3 nucleotides are TGCGCCAGCAGCTTTAGCGGGAAGGCCAAAAACATTCAGTACTTC. Based on the CDR3 plus reference TRBV5-1 and TRBJ2-4, the full variable domain is KAGVTQTPRYLIKTRGQQVTLSCSPISGHRSVSWYQQTPGQGLQFLFEYFSETQRNKGNFPGRFSGRQFSNSRSEMNVSTLELGDSALYLCASSFSGKAKNIQYFGAGTRLSVL.

The chain employs TRBV4-3 and TRBJ2-1; 7 bases align to TRBD1. The germline CDR1 and CDR2 sequences are LGHNA and YSLEER. The CDR3 loop spans 16 amino acids. J was trimmed by 3 bases and V by 0 bases; bases with no gene match: 5. The CDR3 loop reads CASSQETGQVYNEQFF. The CDR3 nucleotides read TGCGCCAGCAGCCAAGAAACAGGACAGGTCTACAATGAGCAGTTCTTC.

This clonotype was seen repeatedly, ten times or more. The chain links TRBV9 to TRBJ1-1; a possible D gene is TRBD1 (5 bases). Germline CDR1 reads SGDLS; CDR2 reads YYNGEE. V lost 3 bases and J lost 3, with 12 bases in between. There are 14 residues in the CDR3. The CDR3 bases are TGTGCCAGCAGCGGGGGTCGGGGCGACACTGAAGCTTTCTTT. It translates to CASSGGRGDTEAFF.

The table lists this clonotype with many counts. V gene TRBV6-5 combines with J gene TRBJ1-2; no definite D call. The V end was cut by 5 bases, the J end by 2 bases, with 15 bases between. CDR1 and CDR2 (germline): MNHEY, SVGAGI. The CDR3 runs 15 residues. CDR3: CASSPRRSGNYGYTF. CDR3 nucleotides: TGTGCCAGCAGTCCCCGAAGGTCCGGGAACTATGGCTACACCTTC.

Here the CDR3 DNA reads TGTGCCACCAGCGGGGGGACAGGACCTCCACCTAACTATGGCTACACCTTC. Its translation: CATSGGTGPPPNYGYTF. The gene calls are TRBV15 and TRBJ1-2; TRBD1 aligns across 8 bases. This CDR3 has 17 residues. The V segment lost 5 bases and the J segment 0 bases; nucleotides outside the gene matches: 11. Germline loops: CDR1 LNHNV, CDR2 YYDKDF (reference sequence).

V usage is TRBV9 and J usage is TRBJ2-2; D gene uncertain. The length of the CDR3 is 13 residues. The V and J ends lost 0 bases and 4 bases respectively, with 4 bases between them. Looked up from germline, CDR1 is SGDLS and CDR2 is YYNGEE. The CDR3 region is CASSVAPTGELFF. The CDR3 region has the DNA TGTGCCAGCAGCGTAGCTCCCACCGGGGAGCTGTTTTTT.

This clonotype was recorded a few times. This chain links TRBV9 with TRBJ1-3, with D uncertain. Germline-derived CDR1 and CDR2 are SGDLS and YYNGEE. The CDR3 has 17 residues. The V gene lost 0 bases and the J gene lost 0 bases, with 13 bases spanning the gap. Here the CDR3 reads CASSVDPGLISGNTIYF. The CDR3 bases are TGTGCCAGCAGCGTAGATCCAGGCCTCATCTCTGGAAACACCATATATTTT.

This clonotype has a count of ten or more. The rearrangement joins TRBV4-2 to TRBJ1-1; no firm D call. Germline-derived CDR1 and CDR2 are LGHNA and YNFKEQ. The CDR3 length is 12 residues. V was clipped by 2 bases and J by 0 bases, with 1 base between them. The CDR3: CASSQLNTEAFF. DNA for the CDR3: TGTGCCAGCAGCCAATTGAACACTGAAGCTTTCTTT.

Turning to this clonotype: It is unclear where the CDR3 begins or ends on the DNA, so no DNA is shown, and the CDR3 is as TCRdb lists it. This chain's CDR3 is CASSQVWATGALYF. The chain is built from TRBV14 and TRBJ2-7; the table names TRBD2, a call not compared with the DNA. The CDR3 length is 14 residues, termini included. CDR1 and CDR2 from the germline V gene are SGHDN and FVKESK.

This clonotype occurred a few times. V usage is TRBV6-6 and J usage is TRBJ2-1, with 8 bases that match TRBD1. Germline V gene data show CDR1 as MNHNY and CDR2 as SVGAGI (reference sequence). With V trimmed by 2 bases and J by 6 bases, 9 bases remained unmatched. The CDR3 totals 16 residues. As DNA, the CDR3 is TGTGCCAGCAGTTACCCCATGGGGACAGGAAGCAATGAGCAGTTCTTC. This encodes CASSYPMGTGSNEQFF.

This clonotype was recorded many times. The chain couples TRBV28 to TRBJ1-2; 9 bases map to TRBD1. The CDR3 extends over 14 amino acids. Germline trimming cut 7 bases from V and 2 bases from J; bases unmatched to any gene: 5. Looked up from germline, CDR1 is MDHEN and CDR2 is SYDVKM. In DNA form, the CDR3 reads TGTGCCAGCACCCTGGGACAGGGAAACTATGGCTACACCTTC. This sequence encodes CASTLGQGNYGYTF.

Worth noting for this clonotype: One end of the junction varies from germline; a read error may be responsible. The chain is built from TRBV5-1 and TRBJ2-1; tentative D call: TRBD1 (6 bases). The CDR3 contains 13 residues. Germline-derived CDR1 and CDR2 are SGHRS and YFSETQ. This CDR3 is CASRQDSYNELFF. Written as DNA, the CDR3 is TGCGCCAGCAGACAGGACAGCTACAATGAGCTGTTCTTC.

This clonotype was seen more than once but under ten times. The chain uses TRBV4-1 and TRBJ2-2; 8 bases agree with TRBD2. The germline V gene has CDR1 MGHRA and CDR2 YSYEKL. The length of the CDR3 is 17 residues. V lost 0 bases, J lost 5 bases, and 8 bases stayed unmatched. CDR3 bases: TGCGCCAGCAGCCAAGATTTGAGCGGGAGTTTGACCGGGGAGCTGTTTTTT. It translates to CASSQDLSGSLTGELFF.

CDR3 amino acids: CASSLVRGSVQEQYF. The CDR3 DNA is TGTGCCAGCAGCTTAGTACGCGGGAGCGTTCAGGAGCAGTACTTC. The chain carries TRBV7-9 and TRBJ2-7, with 7 nucleotides matching TRBD2. CDR1 is SEHNR and CDR2 is FQNEAQ in the germline V gene (reference sequence). CDR3 length: 15 amino acids. The junction had 10 bases not matched to a gene; V was cut back by 1 base and J by 7 bases.

The V gene is TRBV12-3 or TRBV12-4, the J gene TRBJ1-4, with TRBD1 as a possible D gene (5 bases). The V end lost 6 bases, the J end lost 6 bases, and 11 bases lay between the germline ends. This CDR3 region has 13 residues. The CDR3 here is CASRQALYEKLFF. Written as DNA, the CDR3 is TGTGCCAGCAGACAGGCCCTTTATGAAAAACTGTTTTTT.

By sample fraction, this clonotype is large. This chain links TRBV20-1 with TRBJ2-1; D gene ambiguous. Germline CDR1 reads DFQATT; CDR2 reads SNEGSKA (reference sequence). V was clipped by 6 bases and J by 9 bases, with 18 bases between them. The CDR3 length is 13 residues. As DNA, the CDR3 is TGCAGTGCCCGTCCGCCTGGCCGCGGTGAGCAGTTCTTC. As protein: CSARPPGRGEQFF.

The chain is built from TRBV15 and TRBJ1-6, with 7 bases fitting TRBD1. The CDR3 totals 15 residues. Germline CDR1 and CDR2: LNHNV and YYDKDF (reference sequence). J lost 10 bases, V lost 5 bases, and 11 bases had no gene match. In nucleotides, the CDR3 is TGTGCCACCAGCTCCCGGTACAGGGGAAGATCACCCCTCCACTTT. It yields the protein CATSSRYRGRSPLHF.

The rearrangement joins TRBV4-2 to TRBJ2-5, with a possible D match to TRBD2 (7 bases). CDR3 length: 15 residues. Germline loops: CDR1 LGHNA, CDR2 YNFKEQ. V lost 0 bases to trimming and J lost 2 bases, with 10 bases between them. CDR3 amino acids: CASSQEGGGQETQYF. The CDR3 DNA sequence: TGTGCCAGCAGCCAAGAGGGAGGGGGGCAAGAGACCCAGTACTTC.

The rearrangement uses TRBV10-3 and TRBJ2-7; tentative D call: TRBD1 (6 bases). V was trimmed by 6 bases and J by 0 bases, leaving 12 bases between them. CDR1 and CDR2 from the germline V gene are ENHRY and SYGVKD. CDR3 length equals 14 residues. CDR3 sequence (DNA): TGTGCCATCAGGGAAACAGGGAACTCCTACGAGCAGTACTTC. Translation gives CAIRETGNSYEQYF.

The V gene is TRBV5-1, the J gene TRBJ2-1; tentatively, D is TRBD2 (5 bases). Between the trimmed V and J ends, which lost 0 bases and 3 bases, there was a span of 10 bases. The CDR3 has 15 residues. Per germline, CDR1 SGHRS and CDR2 YFSETQ. CDR3 amino acids: CASSLGGRGYNEQFF. Here the CDR3 DNA reads TGCGCCAGCAGCTTGGGTGGGAGAGGCTACAATGAGCAGTTCTTC.